The rows below give T cell receptor beta chains drawn from one sample of a study of post-analysis software for immune sequencing data. Each CDR3 protein is one row after TCRdb ran MiXCR on the PCR reads. This table holds about 540,000 distinct CDR3 sequences, around a third found once. Sequencing was carried out using blood. The receptors shown here come from a girl under 18 with multiple sclerosis. Both conserved end residues are part of each CDR3. A D gene is named only where the DNA matches it firmly. The size field is filled for only some rows; it gives once, few, many or a size class.

NA,NA,TRBV19,TRBJ2-4,CASSIGAAILAKNIQYF,TGTGCCAGTAGTATAGGTGCAGCTATCCTAGCCAAAAACATTCAGTACTTC
NA,NA,TRBV19,TRBJ1-2,CASIDRDLNYGYTF,TGTGCCAGTATTGACCGGGACCTGAACTATGGCTACACCTTC
TRBD1,many,TRBV29-1,TRBJ1-2,CSVGTGDYGYTF,TGCAGCGTTGGGACAGGGGACTATGGCTACACCTTC
NA,few,TRBV28,TRBJ2-5,CASSLTRRGIETQYF,TGTGCCAGCAGTTTAACCCGGAGGGGTATCGAGACCCAGTACTTC
NA,few,TRBV20-1,TRBJ2-3,CSARAGPSTDTQYF,TGCAGTGCTAGAGCGGGGCCTAGCACAGATACGCAGTATTTT
NA,NA,TRBV11-2,TRBJ2-4,CASSPPPHLAKNIQYF,TGTGCCAGCAGTCCACCCCCACACCTAGCCAAAAACATTCAGTACTTC
TRBD1,few,TRBV7-2,TRBJ1-4,CASSSRDRGNNEKLFF,TGTGCCAGCAGTTCCCGGGACAGGGGGAATAATGAAAAACTGTTTTTT
NA,NA,TRBV12-3/TRBV12-4,TRBJ2-1,CASSTGGGHEQFF,TGTGCCAGCAGTACCGGAGGGGGGCATGAGCAGTTCTTC
NA,NA,TRBV7-6,TRBJ2-7,CASSLVEISYEQYF,TGTGCCAGCAGCTTAGTGGAAATATCCTACGAGCAGTACTTC
TRBD2,few,TRBV5-1,TRBJ2-1,CASRRTSGGADEQFF,TGCGCCAGCAGGCGGACTAGCGGGGGGGCGGATGAGCAGTTCTTC
NA,few,TRBV6-6,TRBJ2-5,CASSYSRGARLDQYF,TGTGCCAGCAGTTACAGCCGGGGGGCCCGGTTGGACCAGTACTTC
NA,NA,TRBV7-9,TRBJ2-3,CASSLAEGFLTDTQYF,TGTGCCAGCAGCTTAGCGGAGGGGTTTCTCACAGATACGCAGTATTTT
TRBD2,few,TRBV20-1,TRBJ2-3,CSARSGGGPPPQYF,TGCAGTGCTAGATCCGGCGGGGGGCCCCCCCCGCAGTATTTT
NA,few,TRBV5-1,TRBJ2-3,CASSFKSDTQYF,TGCGCCAGCAGCTTTAAGTCAGATACGCAGTATTTT
TRBD1,NA,TRBV28,TRBJ1-2,CASSHPRGTGESGYGYTF,TGTGCCAGCAGTCATCCGCGAGGGACAGGGGAAAGTGGATATGGCTACACCTTC
NA,NA,TRBV18,TRBJ2-1,CASSPPDAYNEQFF,TGTGCCAGCTCACCACCGGACGCCTACAATGAGCAGTTCTTC
TRBD2,NA,TRBV5-5,TRBJ2-7,CASSLRTSGGLIYEQYF,TGTGCCAGCAGCTTGCGAACTAGCGGGGGCTTAATCTACGAGCAGTACTTC
NA,many,TRBV7-2,TRBJ2-7,CASSARPPHVSYEQYF,TGTGCCAGCAGCGCCCGCCCTCCTCACGTGAGCTACGAGCAGTACTTC
NA,NA,TRBV29-1,TRBJ1-1,CSVGEGPGTEAFF,TGCAGCGTTGGAGAGGGGCCGGGCACTGAAGCTTTCTTT
NA,few,TRBV4-1,TRBJ2-7,CASSQDRTYEQYF,TGCGCCAGCAGCCAAGACAGAACATACGAGCAGTACTTC
NA,NA,TRBV28,TRBJ1-2,CASTTFGDVYGYTF,TGTGCCAGCACGACGTTCGGGGACGTCTATGGCTACACCTTC
NA,NA,TRBV27,TRBJ1-1,CASSFKGAHTEAFF,TGTGCCAGCAGTTTTAAAGGGGCTCACACTGAAGCTTTCTTT
NA,few,TRBV10-3,TRBJ2-5,CAISTAEKPFTFQYF,TGTGCCATCAGTACGGCGGAGAAGCCATTTACCTTCCAGTACTTC
NA,few,TRBV27,TRBJ1-5,CASRSGESNQPQHF,TGTGCCAGCCGGAGCGGGGAGAGCAATCAGCCCCAGCATTTT
NA,NA,TRBV6-1,TRBJ2-5,CASSAGTPRRETQYF,TGTGCCAGCAGTGCCGGGACCCCCAGGAGAGAGACCCAGTACTTC
NA,NA,TRBV4-1,TRBJ2-3,CASSQALDKSLQYF,TGCGCCAGCAGCCAAGCCTTGGACAAGTCGTTACAGTATTTT
NA,NA,TRBV3-1,TRBJ1-2,CASSQENRQWENYGYTF,TGTGCCAGCAGCCAAGAGAACAGACAGTGGGAGAACTATGGCTACACCTTC